This paragraph reports one TCR beta chain. The data were obtained in a study of T-cell reconstitution after alpha-beta-depleted transplantation in children. A library of TCRbeta sequences, prepared with unique molecular identifiers, was generated. TCRdb re-analysed the PCR reads in MiXCR, keeping a single row per CDR3 protein. This table holds around 400,000 distinct CDR3 sequences, 20% found once. This CDR3 has 16 amino acids. V was pared by 2 bases and J by 3 bases, with 15 bases between. The germline gives CDR1 SGDLS, CDR2 YYNGEE. This sequence originates from a human donor who donated a stem cell graft to a child with acute myeloid leukemia. The chain combines TRBV9 with TRBJ2-1; D is possibly TRBD2 (5 bases). Material: PBMCs from the stem cell graft donor, obtained from the stem cell graft. This chain's CDR3 is CASSVDRRPSYNEQFF. The CDR3 DNA follows: TGTGCCAGCAGCGTCGACCGGAGGCCAAGCTACAATGAGCAGTTCTTC.